Presented here are 13 T cell receptor beta chains from one specimen sequenced in a study of Ad26.COV2.S vaccination and SARS-CoV-2 variants. The treatment was: over 15 received Ad26.COV2.S at low or high dose, single or two shots; about 5 received placebo; per-sample allocation not given. Samples analyzed were those drawn on day 63 after the first vaccine or placebo injection. Method: immunoSEQ multiplex PCR; TCRdb's copy keeps in-frame clones and lacks some. The data show 350,000 to 600,000 clones, with 70% to 90% seen just once and under 2% held by the top ten. This specimen was peripheral blood, taken in a trial of Ad26.COV2.S vaccine versus placebo. These TCRs come from a person aged 18 to 59 who received the Ad26.COV2.S COVID-19 vaccine or a placebo.

The chain couples TRBV27 to TRBJ2-7; 8 nucleotides line up with TRBD1. Germline V gene sequence: CDR1 MNHEY, CDR2 SMNVEV (reference sequence). Losses at the gene ends were 5 bases for V and 0 bases for J; bases not matched to a gene: 6. CDR3 length equals 15 residues. The CDR3: CASSPRQGTSYEQYF. As DNA, the CDR3 is TGTGCCAGCAGTCCCAGACAGGGGACCTCCTACGAGCAGTACTTC.

The rearrangement joins TRBV7-3 to TRBJ1-1; D is unclear. V was shortened by 4 bases and J by 0 bases, with 6 bases between the two germline ends. Per the germline V gene, CDR1 is SGHTA and CDR2 is FQGTGA. This CDR3 is built from 13 residues. The CDR3 DNA reads as TGTGCCAGCAGCTCAAACATGAACACTGAAGCTTTCTTT. Translation gives CASSSNMNTEAFF.

This clone was observed a few times. The genes are TRBV4-2 and TRBJ1-4; 7 bases match TRBD1. V shed 1 base, J shed 8 bases, and the junction held 16 bases outside the gene matches. This CDR3 contains 18 residues. Germline CDR1 and CDR2: LGHNA and YNFKEQ. CDR3: CASSQASLQGRFFEKLFF. The CDR3 region has the DNA TGTGCCAGCAGCCAAGCTTCCTTACAGGGGCGGTTTTTCGAAAAACTGTTTTTT.

This sequence joins TRBV3-1 (or the pseudogene TRBV3-2) and TRBJ2-2, with TRBD2 identical over 7 bases. Germline assignment: CDR1 LGHDT and CDR2 YNNKEL (reference sequence). V shed 2 bases, J shed 2 bases, and the junction held 8 bases outside the gene matches. The CDR3 runs 17 residues. The CDR3 sequence: CASSQRLPGLNTGELFF. CDR3 in DNA: TGTGCCAGCAGCCAAAGATTACCGGGACTAAACACCGGGGAGCTGTTTTTT.

J is TRBJ1-1 and V is TRBV19; 9 nucleotides match TRBD1. This CDR3 spans 18 amino acids. Germline V lookup: CDR1 LNHDA, CDR2 SQIVND (reference sequence). V was clipped by 5 bases and J by 3 bases; unmatched bases: 16. CDR3 sequence reads: CASSVPLWTGANDTEAFF. Written as DNA, the CDR3 is TGTGCCAGTAGTGTTCCCCTTTGGACAGGGGCGAACGACACTGAAGCTTTCTTT.

The rearrangement joins TRBV28 to TRBJ1-2, with D unresolved. This CDR3 region has 15 residues. Germline V CDR1 and CDR2: MDHEN, SYDVKM. The V end lost 3 bases, the J end lost 8 bases, and 19 bases lay between the germline ends. The CDR3 region is CASSFVQIVPVGYTF. The CDR3 region has the DNA TGTGCCAGCAGTTTTGTCCAAATAGTGCCTGTGGGCTACACCTTC.

The chain uses TRBV11-2 and TRBJ2-5; no definite D call. Trimming took 3 bases from V and 1 from J, leaving 3 bases between them. Germline V gene lookup returns CDR1 SGHAT and CDR2 FQNNGV. The CDR3 covers 12 residues. For the CDR3, the DNA is TGTGCCAGCAGCTTGGGCCAAGAGACCCAGTACTTC. Its protein product is CASSLGQETQYF.

The CDR3: CASSDPTGRAGELFF. CDR3 DNA sequence: TGTGCCAGCAGTGACCCGACAGGGAGGGCCGGGGAGCTGTTTTTT. The chain links TRBV25-1 to TRBJ2-2; D may match TRBD1 or TRBD2 (7 bases each). With 3 bases removed from V and 6 bases from J, the gap between germline ends came to 14 bases. CDR1 is MGHDK and CDR2 is SYGVNS in the germline V gene. The CDR3 sequence is 15 residues long.

Only one count was recorded for this clone. The chain uses TRBV7-2 and TRBJ1-2; 7 nucleotides agree with TRBD1. V trimming: 5 bases; J trimming: 6 bases; junction bases outside the gene matches: 6. This CDR3 spans 13 amino acids. From germline, CDR1 is SGHTA and CDR2 FQGNSA. The CDR3 nucleotides are TGTGCCAGCAGCGGGGACAGAAGTCATGGCTACACCTTC. It specifies CASSGDRSHGYTF.

The chain links TRBV3-1 (or the pseudogene TRBV3-2) to TRBJ1-2, with a weak D call TRBD1 (6 bases). This CDR3 comprises 17 residues. Deletions cut 6 bases from V and 1 base from J, with 21 bases between. Germline V gene data show CDR1 as LGHDT and CDR2 as YNNKEL (reference sequence). The CDR3 spells CASRGLLGGAINYGYTF. In DNA form, the CDR3 reads TGTGCCAGCAGAGGACTTTTGGGGGGCGCCATTAACTATGGCTACACCTTC.

This chain links TRBV7-9 with TRBJ2-1, with D unresolved. In germline, CDR1 is SEHNR, CDR2 FQNEAQ (reference sequence). This CDR3 region has 10 residues. V gave up 8 bases and J gave up 6 bases, with 5 bases separating them. The CDR3 DNA reads TGTGCCAGCGGGGTCAATGAGCAGTTCTTC. It codes for CASGVNEQFF.

The rearrangement links TRBV28 to TRBJ2-7; tentatively, D is TRBD1 or TRBD2 (6 bases each). The germline V and J ends were trimmed by 6 bases and 3 bases, with 21 bases remaining between them. From germline, CDR1 is MDHEN and CDR2 SYDVKM. This CDR3 is built from 16 residues. The CDR3 reads CASRGGSSTGYYEQYF. The CDR3 DNA reads as TGTGCCAGCAGGGGGGGCAGCTCAACCGGATACTACGAGCAGTACTTC.

V is TRBV5-5 and J is TRBJ2-7; TRBD1 aligns across 11 bases. The length of the CDR3 is 14 residues. Germline V gene lookup returns CDR1 SGHKS and CDR2 YYEKEE (reference sequence). Germline trimming cut 4 bases from V and 3 bases from J; bases unmatched to any gene: 3. The CDR3, as DNA: TGTGCCAGCAGCCGGACAGGGGGCCTCTACGAGCAGTACTTC. This gives the protein CASSRTGGLYEQYF.